This T cell receptor (beta chain) was identified during a study of human T cells and chemical hapten exposure. Study-level background: How much TCR each sample yielded varied, mostly because pooled library volumes differed slightly.

Individual cDNA molecules had unique molecular identifiers attached to them by the library. As handled by the study authors: There were a median of approximately 96,000 TCRs per sample, with a range from roughly 23,224 to 750,000. TCRdb independently ran MiXCR on the RACE reads; one entry per CDR3 protein. The V and J calls, along with clone size, are taken from TCRdb and not from the paper's own processing. The sample yields about 30,000 distinct CDR3 sequences, about 5.5% seen once. This clonotype was found many times. Antigen: not known. Stated time point: healthy volunteer bleed at 6 weeks. Total RNA was isolated from whole blood that had not been fractionated. Overall study results and limits: TCRs at high frequency, those above 1 in 1000, did not change with DPC sensitization.

The CDR3 has 12 amino acids. Germline CDR1 is SGHTA and CDR2 is FQGNSA. V dropped 5 bases and J dropped 6 bases, with 11 bases sitting between them. What was sequenced was whole blood. V and J are TRBV7-2 and TRBJ2-7; D unclear. The receptor was derived from a human donor in good health. Some clones in this sample may be carry-over from other donors' samples. CDR3 bases: TGTGCCAGCAGCCGAGATACGGGCGAGCAGTACTTC. Translated: CASSRDTGEQYF.